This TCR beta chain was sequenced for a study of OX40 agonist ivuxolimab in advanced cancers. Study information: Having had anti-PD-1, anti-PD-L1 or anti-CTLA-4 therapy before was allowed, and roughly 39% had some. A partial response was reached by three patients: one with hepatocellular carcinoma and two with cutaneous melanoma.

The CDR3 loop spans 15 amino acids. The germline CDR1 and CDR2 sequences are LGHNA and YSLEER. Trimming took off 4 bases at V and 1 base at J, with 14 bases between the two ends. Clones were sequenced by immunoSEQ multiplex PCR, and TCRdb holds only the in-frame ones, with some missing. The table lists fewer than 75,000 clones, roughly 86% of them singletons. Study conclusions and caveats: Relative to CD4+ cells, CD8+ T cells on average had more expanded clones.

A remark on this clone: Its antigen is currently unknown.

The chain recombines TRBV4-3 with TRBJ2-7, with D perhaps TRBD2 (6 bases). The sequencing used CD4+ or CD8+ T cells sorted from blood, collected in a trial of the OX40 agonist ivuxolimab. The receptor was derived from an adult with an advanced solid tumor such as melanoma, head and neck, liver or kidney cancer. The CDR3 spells CASSPTPAGSYEQYF. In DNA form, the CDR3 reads TGCGCCAGCAGCCCTACCCCTGCGGGGTCCTACGAGCAGTACTTC.